This section outlines one T cell receptor beta chain sequence together with its context. Antigen unknown. The record originates from a study of monozygotic twins with inflammatory bowel disease. The authors used approximately 3.5 ug of total RNA per TCR library. From its re-call of the 5' RACE reads, TCRdb lists each CDR3 protein once, without DNA. This sample's table has about 440,000 distinct CDR3 sequences. Notes on the study in general: Treatment differences in immunosuppression may have added variability to the repertoires of patients. Discordant twins had repertoire similarity that did not differ from that of concordant twins, possibly from limited power. Cells of different T cell subtypes could not be told apart.

The origin of this receptor is a human donor with ulcerative colitis or Crohn's disease, or a healthy co-twin of an affected twin (not recorded which). Sequencing was carried out using blood.

The CDR3 loop reads CASSLAGGFEAFF. V usage is TRBV5-1 and J usage is TRBJ1-1. There are 13 residues in the CDR3. The germline gives CDR1 SGHRS, CDR2 YFSETQ. The full variable domain, with the rest looked up from reference TRBV5-1 and TRBJ1-1, is KAGVTQTPRYLIKTRGQQVTLSCSPISGHRSVSWYQQTPGQGLQFLFEYFSETQRNKGNFPGRFSGRQFSNSRSEMNVSTLELGDSALYLCASSLAGGFEAFFGQGTRLTVV.